The 10 T cell receptor beta chains given below trace back to one sample, sequenced in a study of CD8+ T cells in alopecia areata. As part of sample collection, lesional scalp punch biopsies and peripheral blood were taken from alopecia areata patients. Following extraction, RNA underwent reverse transcription to cDNA, which served as the sequencing template. This table comes from immunoSEQ multiplex PCR, and its TCRdb copy is limited to in-frame clones, with some not included. The table lists some 12,000 clones, more than 50% of them singletons, with 20% to 25% in the top ten. What was sequenced was skin. The receptors were gathered from a human donor with alopecia areata.

Relative to its sample, this clone is medium-sized (0.01 to 0.1%). The chain recombines TRBV5-1 with TRBJ2-1; D not certain. V dropped 4 bases and J dropped 7 bases, with 12 bases sitting between them. The CDR3 is made up of 13 amino acids. Germline CDR1 SGHRS, CDR2 YFSETQ. The CDR3 DNA reads TGCGCCAGCAGCGGAGATATTGGAAATGAGCAGTTCTTC. Translating it yields CASSGDIGNEQFF.

J is TRBJ1-1 and V is TRBV6-5; D remains ambiguous. The CDR3 totals 13 residues. Germline CDR1 and CDR2: MNHEY and SVGAGI. V was shortened by 0 bases and J by 4 bases, with 6 bases between the two germline ends. CDR3 sequence: CASSYSMGTEAFF. The CDR3 bases are TGTGCCAGCAGTTACTCGATGGGCACTGAAGCTTTCTTT.

A few counts support this clone. The CDR3 coding sequence is TGTGCCAGCAGCCCCCCGTTTAGGACTAGCGGGATGAATGAGCAGTTCTTC. Encoded protein: CASSPPFRTSGMNEQFF. The genes are TRBV7-8 and TRBJ2-1; 12 positions match TRBD2. J gave up 7 bases and V 5 bases, and 12 bases lay outside the gene matches. Germline loops: CDR1 SGHVS, CDR2 FQNEAQ. The CDR3 totals 17 residues.

This clone was counted a few times. Compared with germline, one end of the junction differs, possibly owing to a read error. CDR3 amino acids: CASSSGPYDEQFF. The CDR3 nucleotides are TGTGCCAGCAGCTCGGGACCCTACGATGAGCAGTTCTTC. The rearrangement uses TRBV7-6 and TRBJ2-1; either TRBD1 or TRBD2 may fit D (5 bases each). Germline assignment: CDR1 SGHVS and CDR2 FNYEAQ. This CDR3 is built from 13 residues.

V is TRBV20-1 and J is TRBJ2-5; no firm D call. With 3 bases removed from V and 4 bases from J, the gap between germline ends came to 6 bases. This CDR3 is 11 amino acids long. The germline gives CDR1 DFQATT, CDR2 SNEGSKA (reference sequence). The CDR3 spells CSASTRETQYF. The CDR3 region has the DNA TGCAGTGCTAGTACTCGAGAGACCCAGTACTTC.

V is TRBV6-6 and J is TRBJ2-1; 8 bases match TRBD2. Per germline, CDR1 MNHNY and CDR2 SVGAGI (reference sequence). This CDR3 is built from 13 residues. V gave up 8 bases and J gave up 2 bases; unmatched junction bases: 2. The CDR3, as DNA: TGTGCCAGCGGGGGACTAGCCTACAATGAGCAGTTCTTC. This sequence encodes CASGGLAYNEQFF.

This chain joins TRBV29-1 and TRBJ2-6, with TRBD2 as a possible D gene (5 bases). The V gene's germline CDR1 is SQVTM and CDR2 ANQGSEA. The CDR3 is made up of 18 amino acids. V was shortened by 7 bases and J by 2 bases, with 24 bases between the two germline ends. Here the CDR3 reads CSAVEAAGNVPGANVLTF. CDR3 coding DNA: TGCAGCGCCGTGGAGGCCGCGGGTAACGTTCCTGGGGCCAACGTCCTGACTTTC. Drawing the rest from reference TRBV29-1 and TRBJ2-6, the complete variable domain is SAVISQKPSRDICQRGTSLTIQCQVDSQVTMMFWYRQQPGQSLTLIATANQGSEATYESGFVIDKFPISRPNLTFSTLTVSNMSPEDSSIYLCSAVEAAGNVPGANVLTFGAGSRLTVL.

The table lists this clone with a count of one. The V gene is TRBV7-9, the J gene TRBJ2-7, with 7 bases fitting TRBD1. CDR1 is SEHNR and CDR2 is FQNEAQ in the germline V gene (reference sequence). Trimming cost V 1 base and J 0 bases; bases outside gene matches: 9. The CDR3 loop spans 17 amino acids. This CDR3 is CASSLGTGIAASYEQYF. CDR3 bases: TGTGCCAGCAGCTTAGGGACAGGAATCGCGGCCTCCTACGAGCAGTACTTC.

V gene TRBV11-2 combines with J gene TRBJ2-7, with unresolved D. V was pared by 1 base and J by 2 bases, with 9 bases between. CDR3 length: 14 amino acids. Germline CDR1 and CDR2: SGHAT and FQNNGV. CDR3 sequence (DNA): TGTGCCAGCAGCTTAGCCGGGCCTGCCTACGAGCAGTACTTC. Translation: CASSLAGPAYEQYF.

CDR3: CASSTSGSYNEQFF. In nucleotides, the CDR3 is TGTGCCAGCAGCACTAGCGGCTCCTACAATGAGCAGTTCTTC. The V call is TRBV9, the J call TRBJ2-1; 8 bases align to TRBD2. The CDR3 extends over 14 amino acids. In germline, CDR1 is SGDLS, CDR2 YYNGEE. The junction had 0 bases not matched to a gene; V was cut back by 4 bases and J by 0 bases.